This T cell receptor beta chain is from a study of T cell repertoires in cytomegalovirus infection. CDR1 and CDR2 (germline): DFQATT, SNEGSKA (reference sequence). V lost 6 bases to trimming and J lost 1 base, with 12 bases between them. This CDR3 comprises 13 residues. TCRdb itself ran the reads through MiXCR, one entry per CDR3 protein. In the table there are some 220,000 distinct CDR3 sequences, more than 9% of which are singletons. The V call is TRBV20-1, the J call TRBJ1-1, with D perhaps matching TRBD1 (6 bases). Sequenced input: PBMCs. The sequence came from a human donor in good health (CMV status not recorded). Some clones in this sample may be carry-over from other donors' samples. The CDR3 nucleotides read TGCAGTGCCTATGGGGGCGGGAACACTGAAGCTTTCTTT. It translates to CSAYGGGNTEAFF.